The sequence of this T cell receptor beta chain was determined in a study of control samples from healthy donors and cancer patients (TCRdb year 2020). The receptor library was made with the immunoSEQ multiplex PCR assay. TCRdb limited this immuneACCESS table to in-frame rearrangements with V and J called. A share of clones is missing; checked studies link under half to unresolved V genes, and the rest is unexplained. The sample table contains 95,000 to 150,000 clones; only one count was recorded for approximately 90% of them. The top ten clones comprise 9.5% to 13% of the sample. With respect to this clone: Its antigen target is currently unknown. No base-level quality is on record; no much larger clone is a single base apart.

The junction shows trimming of 3 bases on V and 8 bases on J, plus 10 bases between the germline ends. The germline V gene provides CDR1 SNHLY and CDR2 FYNNEI. The CDR3 contains 12 residues, cysteine and phenylalanine counted. Just CDR3 DNA is preserved here, 36 bases in frame from base 1. The rearranged segments are TRBV2 and TRBJ1-1; the D gene lacks a confident call. The clonotype was recovered from a man aged 25-45 years in good health. Sequencing was carried out using blood. The CDR3 in this case is CASSENSGEAFF. The nucleotide sequence reads as follows: TGTGCCAGCAGTGAGAACTCTGGGGAAGCTTTCTTT.